This entry lists 22 T cell receptor beta chains sequenced from one sample in a study of CD8+CD57+ T cells in acquired aplastic anemia. Using genomic DNA as the template, TCR beta VDJ and CDR3 profiling was carried out. A single record per CDR3 protein comes from TCRdb applying MiXCR to the reads. The top ten hold around 8% of the sample, which has some 290,000 distinct CDR3 sequences, 45% to 65% seen once. The sequencing sample was made of sorted CD4+, CD8+, or CD8+CD57+ T cells (not recorded which) from PBMCs. Receptors originate from a human donor with severe aplastic anemia or a healthy control (not recorded which).

This clonotype was seen only a few times. The chain is built from TRBV7-8 and TRBJ1-2; possible D gene TRBD1, 5 bases. V lost 4 bases and J lost 4, with 13 bases in between. Per germline, CDR1 SGHVS and CDR2 FQNEAQ. The CDR3 has 14 residues. The CDR3 DNA reads TGTGCCAGCAGCTCCGGCGGGGGAGGCTATGGCTACACCTTC. Encoded protein: CASSSGGGGYGYTF. The whole variable domain, filled in from reference TRBV7-8 and TRBJ1-2, reads GAGVSQSPRYKVAKRGQDVALRCDPISGHVSLFWYQQALGQGPEFLTYFQNEAQLDKSGLPSDRFFAERPEGSVSTLKIQRTQQEDSAVYLCASSSGGGGYGYTFGSGTRLTVV.

The table lists this clonotype with a few counts. This chain links TRBV29-1 with TRBJ2-7, with D unclear. CDR1 is SQVTM, CDR2 ANQGSEA, per germline. Trimming shortened V by 1 base and J by 4 bases, and 8 bases separated the two germline ends. This CDR3 contains 12 residues. The CDR3 DNA reads TGCAGCGTTGAAGCAGCCGGGTACGAGCAGTACTTC. Amino acid sequence: CSVEAAGYEQYF.

The gene calls are TRBV15 and TRBJ2-1; D remains ambiguous. The CDR3 extends over 15 amino acids. Between the trimmed V and J ends, which lost 10 bases and 4 bases, there was a span of 20 bases. Germline loops: CDR1 LNHNV, CDR2 YYDKDF (reference sequence). The chain's CDR3 is CASSFGVDTYNEQFF. The CDR3 region has the DNA TGTGCCAGCAGTTTCGGAGTAGATACATACAATGAGCAGTTCTTC.

J is TRBJ2-6 and V is TRBV19; the D is unclear. The CDR3 loop spans 16 amino acids. Germline V gene lookup returns CDR1 LNHDA and CDR2 SQIVND (reference sequence). The germline V and J ends were trimmed by 6 bases and 2 bases, with 14 bases remaining between them. The CDR3 protein is CASSPRFGTGANVLTF. Here the CDR3 DNA reads TGTGCCAGTAGCCCCCGGTTTGGTACTGGGGCCAACGTCCTGACTTTC.

This chain joins TRBV7-9 and TRBJ2-3, with TRBD2 as a possible D gene (6 bases). Trimming shortened V by 4 bases and J by 0 bases, and 11 bases separated the two germline ends. Germline assignment: CDR1 SEHNR and CDR2 FQNEAQ (reference sequence). The CDR3 is made up of 15 amino acids. Here the CDR3 reads CASSWGDRSTDTQYF. For the CDR3, the DNA is TGTGCCAGCAGCTGGGGGGACCGAAGCACAGATACGCAGTATTTT. The full variable domain, rest sourced from reference TRBV7-9 and TRBJ2-3, is DTGVSQNPRHKITKRGQNVTFRCDPISEHNRLYWYRQTLGQGPEFLTYFQNEAQLEKSRLLSDRFSAERPKGSFSTLEIQRTEQGDSAMYLCASSWGDRSTDTQYFGPGTRLTVL.

The chain uses TRBV2 and TRBJ2-1, with 7 bases identical to TRBD2. After removal of 6 bases from V and 2 bases from J, the junction contained 4 bases not matched to a gene. CDR3 length equals 14 residues. CDR1 and CDR2 (germline): SNHLY, FYNNEI. This chain's CDR3 is CASSGTITYNEQFF. The CDR3 nucleotides read TGTGCCAGCAGCGGGACTATCACCTACAATGAGCAGTTCTTC.

This clonotype showed up many times. The rearrangement uses TRBV3-1 and TRBJ2-3; D uncertain. The germline CDR1 and CDR2 sequences are LGHDT and YNNKEL (reference sequence). The CDR3 length is 12 residues. Trimming cost V 6 bases and J 6 bases, with 10 bases left between them. The CDR3 region is CASSPVGDTQYF. DNA for the CDR3: TGTGCCAGCAGTCCCGTTGGGGATACGCAGTATTTT.

Of note for this clonotype: A much larger clone lies a single base off, so this may be a read error. V and J are TRBV7-9 and TRBJ1-6; a weak D match, TRBD1 (5 bases). This CDR3 spans 13 amino acids. Germline CDR1 and CDR2: SEHNR and FQNEAQ (reference sequence). V lost 4 bases to trimming and J lost 10 bases, with 11 bases between them. CDR3 DNA: TGTGCCAGCAGCTACGCAGGGAACTCACCCCTCCACTTT. Its translation: CASSYAGNSPLHF.

The chain carries TRBV10-3 and TRBJ2-7; maybe TRBD1 (6 bases). With 0 bases removed from V and 2 bases from J, the gap between germline ends came to 8 bases. CDR3 length: 14 amino acids. The germline CDR1 and CDR2 sequences are ENHRY and SYGVKD. CDR3 DNA: TGTGCCATCAGTGAGTCGGACAGAGCCTACGAGCAGTACTTC. This encodes CAISESDRAYEQYF.

A note on this clonotype: Since a much larger clone is just one base distant, this may be a read error. CDR3 in amino acids: CASSCTQNQPQHF. CDR3 DNA sequence: TGTGCCAGCAGTTGCACGCAAAATCAGCCCCAGCATTTT. This rearrangement joins TRBV25-1 to TRBJ1-5; the D is unclear. Germline assignment: CDR1 MGHDK and CDR2 SYGVNS. The length of the CDR3 is 13 residues. Trimming cost V 5 bases and J 4 bases, with 9 bases left between them.

V usage is TRBV10-3 and J usage is TRBJ2-7, with 16 bases matching TRBD2. Germline V gene lookup returns CDR1 ENHRY and CDR2 SYGVKD. V was pared by 7 bases and J by 2 bases, with 2 bases of the junction left unmatched. This CDR3 has 15 amino acids. As DNA, the CDR3 is TGTGCCATCACCGGGACTAGCGGGGGGGCCTACGAGCAGTACTTC. This codes for CAITGTSGGAYEQYF.

The chain links TRBV14 to TRBJ2-7; D may be TRBD1 (6 bases). The CDR3 sequence is 13 residues long. Trimming left V 10 bases short and J 4 bases short, with 17 bases between. Germline V lookup: CDR1 SGHDN, CDR2 FVKESK. CDR3 region: CAISDQGQYEQYF. As DNA, the CDR3 is TGTGCCATCAGTGACCAGGGGCAGTACGAGCAGTACTTC.

This clonotype was counted many times. The CDR3 loop reads CASSYSSGHPREQYF. Written as DNA, the CDR3 is TGTGCCAGCAGTTACTCGAGTGGACACCCAAGGGAGCAGTACTTC. V and J are TRBV6-6 and TRBJ2-7, with a tentative D call TRBD1 (5 bases). The CDR3 extends over 15 amino acids. V dropped 0 bases and J dropped 7 bases, with 16 bases sitting between them. Germline loops: CDR1 MNHNY, CDR2 SVGAGI (reference sequence).

This clonotype was observed a handful of times. This chain links TRBV2 with TRBJ1-3, with TRBD1 as a possible D gene (5 bases). The germline V and J ends were trimmed by 5 bases and 4 bases, with 15 bases remaining between them. CDR1 and CDR2 from the germline V gene are SNHLY and FYNNEI. There are 15 residues in the CDR3. CDR3: CASSRGTTSGNTIYF. Written as DNA, the CDR3 is TGTGCCAGCAGTCGCGGGACTACATCCGGAAACACCATATATTTT. The full variable domain, in which reference TRBV2 and TRBJ1-3 provide the parts outside the CDR3, is EPEVTQTPSHQVTQMGQEVILRCVPISNHLYFYWYRQILGQKVEFLVSFYNNEISEKSEIFDDQFSVERPDGSNFTLKIRSTKLEDSAMYFCASSRGTTSGNTIYFGEGSWLTVV.

The rearrangement uses TRBV14 and TRBJ2-5; D call uncertain. Trimming shortened V by 0 bases and J by 5 bases, and 10 bases separated the two germline ends. This CDR3 comprises 14 residues. The germline V gene encodes CDR1 SGHDN and CDR2 FVKESK. The CDR3 bases are TGTGCCAGCAGCCAAGAAGCACATAGGGAGACCCAGTACTTC. As protein: CASSQEAHRETQYF. Full variable domain (rest looked up from reference TRBV14 and TRBJ2-5): EAGVTQFPSHSVIEKGQTVTLRCDPISGHDNLYWYRRVMGKEIKFLLHFVKESKQDESGMPNNRFLAERTGGTYSTLKVQPAELEDSGVYFCASSQEAHRETQYFGPGTRLLVL.

The gene calls are TRBV14 and TRBJ2-7; D is uncertain. CDR3 length: 11 amino acids. Germline CDR1 reads SGHDN; CDR2 reads FVKESK. Deletions cut 4 bases from V and 6 bases from J, with 7 bases between. The CDR3 spells CASSRGSEQYF. Written as DNA, the CDR3 is TGTGCCAGCAGCCGCGGCAGCGAGCAGTACTTC. The variable domain in full, completed from reference TRBV14 and TRBJ2-7, reads EAGVTQFPSHSVIEKGQTVTLRCDPISGHDNLYWYRRVMGKEIKFLLHFVKESKQDESGMPNNRFLAERTGGTYSTLKVQPAELEDSGVYFCASSRGSEQYFGPGTRLTVT.

Concerning this clonotype itself: The junction departs from germline at one end; a sequencing error may be responsible. The rearrangement joins TRBV7-2 to TRBJ2-7; no clear D gene. The CDR3 runs to 14 residues. From germline, CDR1 is SGHTA and CDR2 FQGNSA. CDR3 sequence: CASSIAGPNYEQYF. The CDR3 DNA is TGTGCCAGCAGCATAGCCGGACCGAACTACGAGCAGTACTTC.

This clonotype occurred many times. This chain connects TRBV29-1 to TRBJ1-6; D perhaps matches TRBD1 (5 bases). Germline CDR1 and CDR2: SQVTM and ANQGSEA. This CDR3 comprises 13 residues. Trimming pared 6 bases from V and 8 bases from J, leaving 14 bases between. The DNA of the CDR3 is TGCAGCGTGATGACAGAGGGCTATTCACCCCTCCACTTT. The encoded protein is CSVMTEGYSPLHF.

This clonotype came up a few times. J is TRBJ2-3 and V is TRBV20-1; maybe TRBD2 (6 bases). The germline V gene encodes CDR1 DFQATT and CDR2 SNEGSKA (reference sequence). Deletions cut 1 base from V and 1 base from J, with 9 bases between. The CDR3 loop spans 14 amino acids. The CDR3 here is CSARVGTRTDTQYF. DNA of the CDR3: TGCAGTGCTAGAGTAGGGACTCGCACAGATACGCAGTATTTT.

J is TRBJ2-3 and V is TRBV24-1, with TRBD2 matching 11 bases. This CDR3 comprises 15 residues. Looked up from germline, CDR1 is KGHDR and CDR2 is SFDVKD. Trimming removed 4 bases from V and 5 bases from J; junction bases left unmatched: 4. This CDR3 is CATSDPGLAGDTQYF. The CDR3 nucleotides read TGTGCCACCAGTGACCCTGGACTAGCGGGAGATACGCAGTATTTT.

In the case of this clonotype: A much larger clonotype is one base distant, so this may be a read error. The rearrangement uses TRBV6-5 and TRBJ2-5; maybe TRBD2 (5 bases). CDR1 and CDR2 (germline): MNHEY, SVGAGI. The length of the CDR3 is 15 residues. V was clipped by 7 bases and J by 5 bases, with 20 bases between them. CDR3 sequence (DNA): TGTGCCAGCACCGCACCGGAACTAGTTCGCGAGACCCAGTACTTC. Its translation: CASTAPELVRETQYF.

The gene calls are TRBV7-6 and TRBJ1-6; D unclear. The CDR3 runs 12 residues. The V end lost 4 bases, the J end lost 6 bases, and 4 bases lay between the germline ends. Germline loops: CDR1 SGHVS, CDR2 FNYEAQ. The DNA of the CDR3 is TGTGCCAGCAGCTCTCCTAATTCACCCCTCCACTTT. Protein product: CASSSPNSPLHF.